One sample yielded the 15 T cell receptor beta chains listed below, sequenced in a study of T cells in Graves' hyperthyroidism and ophthalmopathy. The TCR beta CDR3 regions underwent amplification using RNA transcripts as the source. Primed by the HTBI set, a first-round RT-PCR was run on the TCR CDR3. Via MiXCR, TCRdb re-called the multiplex PCR reads, giving one row per CDR3 protein. The table includes some 800,000 distinct CDR3 sequences, 35% to 40% detected once. Source material: blood. Every receptor here comes from a man younger than 35 with Graves' hyperthyroidism.

About this clonotype itself: A much larger clone sits a single nucleotide away, making a read error possible. This chain links TRBV20-1 with TRBJ1-2; D unresolved. Trimming pared 7 bases from V and 0 bases from J, leaving 12 bases between. Germline V lookup: CDR1 DFQATT, CDR2 SNEGSKA (reference sequence). The CDR3 loop spans 13 amino acids. CDR3 in amino acids: CSVSTTTNYGYTF. CDR3 DNA: TGCAGTGTGTCGACAACGACTAACTATGGCTACACCTTC.

The chain has TRBV19 and TRBJ1-5; unclear D gene. V lost 11 bases to trimming and J lost 6 bases, with 17 bases between them. Germline V gene sequence: CDR1 LNHDA, CDR2 SQIVND (reference sequence). This CDR3 region has 13 residues. The CDR3, as DNA: TGTGCCTGGAGTCGTATAGCTGGTCAGCCCCAGCATTTT. It translates to CAWSRIAGQPQHF.

The chain couples TRBV29-1 to TRBJ2-5; tentative D call: TRBD2 (5 bases). The length of the CDR3 is 12 residues. CDR1 is SQVTM and CDR2 is ANQGSEA in the germline V gene. Deletions cut 8 bases from V and 0 bases from J, with 10 bases between. CDR3 in DNA: TGCAGCTTTGGAGGTCACCAAGAGACCCAGTACTTC. Translating gives CSFGGHQETQYF.

This clonotype has at least ten counts. This chain links TRBV14 with TRBJ1-1; D gene ambiguous. Germline CDR1 reads SGHDN; CDR2 reads FVKESK. CDR3 size: 13 residues. Trimming cost V 0 bases and J 3 bases, with 5 bases left between them. CDR3 region: CASSQERHTEAFF. The DNA for the CDR3 is TGTGCCAGCAGCCAAGAAAGGCACACTGAAGCTTTCTTT.

This clonotype was counted a few times. The chain uses TRBV19 and TRBJ1-1; tentatively, D is TRBD1 (5 bases). Trimming removed 5 bases at V and 3 bases at J, with 10 bases between. This CDR3 has 13 amino acids. Germline V gene lookup returns CDR1 LNHDA and CDR2 SQIVND (reference sequence). For the CDR3, the DNA is TGTGCCAGTAGTGACAGTTCCTACACTGAAGCTTTCTTT. This encodes CASSDSSYTEAFF.

The chain joins TRBV27 to TRBJ1-2; D is ambiguous. The CDR3 is made up of 14 amino acids. Germline lookup yields CDR1 MNHEY and CDR2 SMNVEV (reference sequence). The V and J ends lost 4 bases and 5 bases respectively, with 14 bases between them. The CDR3 DNA reads as TGTGCCAGCAGTTCGCCGACGGAGCCTTATGGCTACACCTTC. Its protein product is CASSSPTEPYGYTF.

This clonotype was detected ten times or more. CDR3 sequence reads: CSVEPQGEETQYF. Written as DNA, the CDR3 is TGCAGCGTTGAACCCCAGGGAGAAGAGACCCAGTACTTC. The chain couples TRBV29-1 to TRBJ2-5; D is perhaps TRBD1 or TRBD2 (5 bases each). CDR3 length equals 13 residues. Trimming took 2 bases from V and 3 from J, leaving 10 bases between them. Germline CDR1 SQVTM, CDR2 ANQGSEA.

The chain couples TRBV5-1 to TRBJ1-3, with D hard to call. The CDR3 length is 16 residues. Germline assignment: CDR1 SGHRS and CDR2 YFSETQ. The germline V and J ends were trimmed by 0 bases and 0 bases, with 10 bases remaining between them. The CDR3 protein is CASSLAGFVSGNTIYF. The CDR3 DNA reads as TGCGCCAGCAGCTTGGCAGGATTCGTCTCTGGAAACACCATATATTTT.

Turning to this clonotype: A much larger clone differs by one base, so this may be a read error. The chain links TRBV29-1 to TRBJ2-7, with 8 bases identical to TRBD1. This CDR3 has 13 amino acids. In germline, CDR1 is SQVTM, CDR2 ANQGSEA. CDR3 coding DNA: TGCATCGTTGCGGACAGGGACCCCAGAGAGCAGTACTTC. Protein product: CIVADRDPREQYF.

The rearrangement joins TRBV5-4 to TRBJ2-5; 7 bases map to TRBD1. CDR3 size: 16 residues. Per the germline V gene, CDR1 is SGHNT and CDR2 is YYREEE (reference sequence). The J segment lost 2 bases and the V segment lost 2 bases, leaving 9 bases of the junction unmatched. The CDR3 reads CASSLGEGGGQETQYF. CDR3 sequence (DNA): TGTGCCAGCAGCTTAGGCGAAGGGGGCGGGCAAGAGACCCAGTACTTC. The entire variable domain, with the rest obtained from reference TRBV5-4 and TRBJ2-5, is as follows: ETGVTQSPTHLIKTRGQQVTLRCSSQSGHNTVSWYQQALGQGPQFIFQYYREEENGRGNFPPRFSGLQFPNYSSELNVNALELDDSALYLCASSLGEGGGQETQYFGPGTRLLVL.

The chain combines TRBV10-2 with TRBJ1-1; 10 nucleotides agree with TRBD1. The CDR3 is made up of 14 amino acids. CDR1 is WSHSY, CDR2 SAAADI, per germline. Trimming removed 5 bases from V and 8 bases from J; junction bases left unmatched: 8. This CDR3 reads CASSPDRGQREAFF. The CDR3 nucleotides read TGCGCCAGCAGTCCAGACAGGGGGCAAAGGGAAGCTTTCTTT.

This clonotype came up a few times. The V call is TRBV7-9, the J call TRBJ2-2; D remains unclear. There are 13 residues in the CDR3. Germline CDR1 reads SEHNR; CDR2 reads FQNEAQ (reference sequence). Trimming took off 6 bases at V and 5 bases at J, with 10 bases between the two ends. As DNA, the CDR3 is TGTGCCAGCAGAGGCAGGCCGACCGGGGAGCTGTTTTTT. Translated: CASRGRPTGELFF.

V is TRBV19 and J is TRBJ2-5; 11 positions agree with TRBD2. The CDR3 contains 15 residues. Germline V lookup: CDR1 LNHDA, CDR2 SQIVND (reference sequence). V was clipped by 6 bases and J by 5 bases; unmatched bases: 8. Here the CDR3 reads CASRDETSGKETQYF. CDR3 DNA: TGTGCCAGTAGAGACGAGACTAGCGGGAAGGAGACCCAGTACTTC.

The chain combines TRBV6-6 with TRBJ1-2; D is perhaps TRBD1 (6 bases). V lost 4 bases and J 0 bases, leaving 15 bases between the germline ends. This CDR3 is 16 amino acids long. Germline V lookup: CDR1 MNHNY, CDR2 SVGAGI (reference sequence). CDR3 loop: CASSSLQGKANYGYTF. The CDR3 DNA follows: TGTGCCAGCAGTTCCCTTCAGGGGAAAGCTAACTATGGCTACACCTTC.

This clonotype was picked up a small number of times. Its ends do not fully match the called genes, so a read error is possible. CDR3 protein: CASSQGWGAAYYEQYF. CDR3 coding DNA: TGCGCCAGCAGCCAAGGGTGGGGCGCAGCGTACTACGAGCAGTACTTC. The chain has TRBV7-9 and TRBJ2-7; TRBD1 might be the D (5 bases). This CDR3 comprises 16 residues. Germline CDR1 is SEHNR and CDR2 is FQNEAQ (reference sequence). Using reference TRBV7-9 and TRBJ2-7 for the parts outside the CDR3, the full variable domain is DTGVSQNPRHKITKRGQNVTFRCDPISEHNRLYWYRQTLGQGPEFLTYFQNEAQLEKSRLLSDRFSAERPKGSFSTLEIQRTEQGDSAMYLCASSQGWGAAYYEQYFGPGTRLTVT.